This TCR beta chain was identified in a study of Graves' ophthalmopathy and Graves' hyperthyroidism. The CDR3 totals 15 residues. Germline CDR1 is ENHRY and CDR2 is SYGVKD. V shed 9 bases and J shed 2 bases, with 17 bases lying between them. The authors amplified TCR beta CDR3 regions from RNA transcripts. RT-PCR was first run with HTBI primers, then multiplex PCR in a second round. A single record per CDR3 protein comes from TCRdb applying MiXCR to the multiplex PCR reads. The sample has 650,000 to 800,000 distinct CDR3 sequences, 35% to 50% seen once. Sequencing used peripheral blood. The chain uses TRBV10-3 and TRBJ1-5; D is possibly TRBD1 (5 bases). This receptor was obtained from an adult man with Graves' ophthalmopathy. CDR3 loop: CAIGRDGRGNQPQHF. In DNA, the CDR3 is TGTGCCATTGGCAGGGACGGACGGGGCAATCAGCCCCAGCATTTT.